This is a list of T cell receptor beta chains from one sample in a study of blood T cell repertoires in COVID-19. TCRdb's table, derived via immunoSEQ multiplex PCR, lists solely in-frame clones and lacks some. The sample lists about 98,000 clones; about 86% were seen once. Sequencing used peripheral blood. These receptors were taken from a man in his fifties or sixties with acute or convalescent COVID-19. CDR3s leave out the opening cysteine and the closing phenylalanine or tryptophan.

TRBV7-6	TRBJ2-6	ASSLGTGGSGANVLT
TRBV27	TRBJ2-7	ASSIRTSGGSAYEQY
TRBV6-5	TRBJ1-1	ASRKTGNTEAF
TRBV12-3/TRBV12-4	TRBJ2-7	ASSLSLYEQY
TRBV19	TRBJ2-3	ASSLSSTDTQY
TRBV6-5	TRBJ1-1	ASSTDRLNTEAF
TRBV18	TRBJ1-3	ASSLQGDSGNTIY
TRBV11-3	TRBJ1-1	ASSLATGRTEAF
TRBV9	TRBJ1-1	ASSDLPGGTEAF
TRBV19	TRBJ1-5	ASSPQVRDRGNQPQH
TRBV18	TRBJ1-1	ASSPGSGREAF
TRBV5-6	TRBJ1-2	ASSFGGAYGYT
TRBV4-3	TRBJ2-1	ASSQERAAGEQF
TRBV6-5	TRBJ1-4	ASSSQTGIKEKLF
TRBV6-5	TRBJ2-3	ASSYLAGASTDTQY
TRBV2	TRBJ2-2	ASKLGLAGERDTGELF
TRBV2	TRBJ1-2	ASSEARGNT
TRBV11-3	TRBJ2-1	ASSFASGEHNEQF
TRBV11-2	TRBJ1-6	ASSLELRGSPLH
TRBV7-2	TRBJ1-5	ASSLGQGAGSNQPQH
TRBV18	TRBJ1-1	ASSPQQGKDTEAF
TRBV4-1	TRBJ2-7	ASSQPQNDEQY
TRBV28	TRBJ1-1	ASMGQTTEAF
TRBV10-1	TRBJ1-1	ASRAGTGNTEAF
TRBV9	TRBJ2-2	ASSVQPMKSGLSNTGELF
TRBV14	TRBJ2-2	ASSLNQGIRAGELF
TRBV29-1	TRBJ1-2	SVPVNYGYT
TRBV5-1	TRBJ2-5	ASSPGRGGETQY
TRBV7-2	TRBJ1-2	ASSPSRQGHYGYT
TRBV5-1	TRBJ2-1	ASTLGGGPYNEQF
TRBV7-2	TRBJ2-3	ASSGRSSTDTQY
TRBV25-1	TRBJ2-3	ASSPGGGLTDTQY
TRBV19	TRBJ1-1	ASMGGVEAIEAF
TRBV6-5	TRBJ2-5	ASTTRGGETQY
TRBV7-9	TRBJ1-2	ASSNTGTGANGYT
TRBV7-2	TRBJ1-2	ASSWDRDYGYT
TRBV6-5	TRBJ2-2	ASSWDRERGELF
TRBV19	TRBJ2-1	ASSLSGVNEQF
TRBV5-5	TRBJ1-1	ASRKTGGENTEAF
TRBV4-3	TRBJ1-2	ASSPRALGQGNYGYT
TRBV5-1	TRBJ2-3	ASSLEASGGLGAQY
TRBV14	TRBJ2-7	ASSPDIGGGREQY
TRBV9	TRBJ2-3	ASSGRLQGESSTDTQY
TRBV5-5	TRBJ1-2	ASSSSGQGALGYT
TRBV18	TRBJ1-1	ASSRAENTEAF
TRBV11-2	TRBJ2-3	ASSKYSEADTQY
TRBV15	TRBJ2-5	ATSPTGGADPETQY
TRBV20-1	TRBJ1-1	SALRNTEAF
TRBV11-3	TRBJ2-1	ASSLNLAGGSEQF
TRBV5-4	TRBJ2-7	ASSLKEGANEQY
TRBV11-3	TRBJ2-5	ASSLQETQY
TRBV6-5	TRBJ1-2	ASSYSGRWNGYT
TRBV9	TRBJ2-3	ASSAPGLDRTDTQY
TRBV7-2	TRBJ2-3	ASSSERTNFGGTQY
TRBV7-8	TRBJ2-1	ASSLWGGEVVDEQF
TRBV6-5	TRBJ1-4	ASSYRGGVGNEKLF